Included here is one TCR beta chain sequence, with context. Each CDR3 protein is one row after TCRdb ran MiXCR on the 5' RACE reads. The data contain roughly 35,000 distinct CDR3 sequences, 5% to 6.5% of them seen just once; the ten biggest clones take up roughly 25%. J was trimmed by 3 bases and V by 3 bases; bases with no gene match: 8. CDR1 and CDR2 from the germline V gene are LGHNA and YSLEER. CDR3 size: 15 residues. The sample originates from a study of early T cells in non-severe SARS-CoV-2 infection. The specimen sequenced was whole blood. The source is an adult who was a healthcare worker with PCR-confirmed SARS-CoV-2 infection or an uninfected control (not recorded which). The genes are TRBV4-3 and TRBJ2-7; 7 bases line up with TRBD2. The CDR3 loop reads CASSHGREGLYEQYF. For the CDR3, the DNA is TGCGCCAGCAGCCACGGCAGGGAGGGTCTCTACGAGCAGTACTTC.